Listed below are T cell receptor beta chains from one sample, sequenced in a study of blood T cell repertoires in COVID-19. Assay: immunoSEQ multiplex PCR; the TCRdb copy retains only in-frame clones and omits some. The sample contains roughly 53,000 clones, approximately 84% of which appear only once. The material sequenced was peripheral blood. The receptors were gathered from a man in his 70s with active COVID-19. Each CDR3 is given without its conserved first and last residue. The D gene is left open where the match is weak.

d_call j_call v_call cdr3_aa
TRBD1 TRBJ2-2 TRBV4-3 ASSQANRGRGLISGELF
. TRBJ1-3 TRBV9 ASKPGAGNTIY
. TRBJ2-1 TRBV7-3 ASSLSGATYNEQF
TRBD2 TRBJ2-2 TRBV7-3 ASRTGTSLTGELF
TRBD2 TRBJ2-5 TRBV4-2 ASSPWEREGETQY
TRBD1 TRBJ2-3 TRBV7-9 ASSSQDRGDTQY
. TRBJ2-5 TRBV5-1 ASSFDSQETQY
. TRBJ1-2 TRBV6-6 ASSQRGGNYGYT
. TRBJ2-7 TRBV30 AWGKWQNAYEQY
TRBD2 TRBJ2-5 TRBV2 ASSRTSGEEETQY
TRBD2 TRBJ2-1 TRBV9 ASSAGLAGTYNEQF
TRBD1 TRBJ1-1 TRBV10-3 AISERGQDTEAF
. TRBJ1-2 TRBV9 ASSGGGANRGYT
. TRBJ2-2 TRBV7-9 ASSFGRGNGELF
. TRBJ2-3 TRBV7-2 ASSPRLGGQY
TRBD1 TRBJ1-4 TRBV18 ASSPRTGHEKLF
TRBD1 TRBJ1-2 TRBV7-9 ASSLIGPGQHYT
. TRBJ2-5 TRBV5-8 ASSLRTEQETQY
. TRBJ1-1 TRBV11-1 ASIEVPGNTEAF
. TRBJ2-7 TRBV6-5 ASSYSDRSAYEQY
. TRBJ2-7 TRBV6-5 ASSLNSAYPYEQY
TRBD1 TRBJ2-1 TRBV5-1 ASSLLQGANEQF
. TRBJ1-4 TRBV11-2 ASSLGALNEKLF
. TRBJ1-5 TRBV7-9 ASSLGGPSGNQPQH